The source of this TCR beta chain is a study of blood T cell repertoires in COVID-19. The CDR3 runs 16 residues. V was pared by 3 bases and J by 4 bases, with 11 bases of the junction left unmatched. CDR1 is LGHDT, CDR2 YNNKEL, per germline (reference sequence). Method: immunoSEQ multiplex PCR; TCRdb's copy keeps in-frame clones and lacks some. This sample carries 100,000 to 150,000 clones, approximately 80% of them seen once, and the ten largest clones take about 3.8%. The specimen was peripheral blood. The TCR originated in a woman aged 45-65 years with acute or convalescent COVID-19. The chain uses TRBV3-1 (or the pseudogene TRBV3-2) and TRBJ2-7; 8 bases map to TRBD2. The CDR3: CASSQWRDGRGYEQYF. CDR3 nucleotide sequence: TGTGCCAGCAGCCAGTGGAGGGACGGGAGGGGGTACGAGCAGTACTTC.